This TCR beta chain emerged from a study of T cells expressing NK-cell markers. Across the whole study: TCR beta repertoires came from sorted CD3+CD56+NKG2C+, CD3+CD56+NKG2C- and CD3+CD56-NKG2C+ T cells.

The CDR3 sequence is 16 residues long. CDR1 and CDR2 from the germline V gene are SNHLY and FYNNEI. Following a re-call of the 5' RACE reads, TCRdb has one entry per CDR3 protein and lacks DNA. Listed are roughly 390,000 distinct CDR3 sequences; around 10% falls within the top ten. The chain combines TRBV2 with TRBJ2-1; with no DNA, the TCRdb D assignment of TRBD1 cannot be verified. The sample taken for sequencing was blood T cells: a sorted CD56 or NKG2C T cell subset, CD4+ or CD8+ T cells, or bulk PBMC T cells (not recorded which). The receptor was isolated from a woman in her forties or fifties in good health. The CDR3 sequence is CASSETQGYGRNEQFF.